This TCR beta chain stems from a study of T-cell memory formation after mild COVID-19. In regard to this clonotype: The antigen remains undetermined.

Study-wide results and limits: SARS-CoV-2 specificity was not confirmed for second-wave clones peaking on day 37.

Constant-segment primers and 5'RACE yielded cDNA libraries for TCR alpha and TCR beta, each carrying sample barcodes and UMIs. TCRdb reanalysed the 5' RACE reads using MiXCR and keeps one entry per CDR3 protein. The table records around 340,000 distinct CDR3 sequences, about an eighth of them present only once. The sequence was collected from a man between 18 and 35 years old who had mild COVID-19 (a few samples of this study predate the infection). Cell type and time point are not known. The sequencing input was PBMCs or a T cell subset sorted from them (not recorded which).

The CDR3 DNA reads TGTGCCAGCTCACATTCAGGTCATGATTCTCTGAATGAGCAGTTCTTC. Its protein product is CASSHSGHDSLNEQFF. V and J are TRBV18 and TRBJ2-1; D unclear. This CDR3 region has 16 residues. Trimming took 4 bases from V and 7 from J, leaving 20 bases between them. CDR1 is KGHSH and CDR2 is LQKENI in the germline V gene.